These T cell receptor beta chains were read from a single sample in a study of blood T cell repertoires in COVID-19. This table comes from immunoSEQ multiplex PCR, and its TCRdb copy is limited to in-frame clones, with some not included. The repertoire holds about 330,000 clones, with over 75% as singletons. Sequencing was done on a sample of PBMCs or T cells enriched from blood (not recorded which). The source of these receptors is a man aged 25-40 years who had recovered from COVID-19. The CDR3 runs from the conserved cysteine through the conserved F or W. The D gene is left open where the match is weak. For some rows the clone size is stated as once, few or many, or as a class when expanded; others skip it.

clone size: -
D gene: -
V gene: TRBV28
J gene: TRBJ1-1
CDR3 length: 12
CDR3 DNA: TGTGCCAGCAGTTTGAGGAACACTGAAGCTTTCTTT
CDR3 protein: CASSLRNTEAFF

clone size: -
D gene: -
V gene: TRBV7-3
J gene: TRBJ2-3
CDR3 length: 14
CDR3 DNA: TGTGCCAGCAGCTTAACCGGAGGTGGGGATACGCAGTATTTT
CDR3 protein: CASSLTGGGDTQYF

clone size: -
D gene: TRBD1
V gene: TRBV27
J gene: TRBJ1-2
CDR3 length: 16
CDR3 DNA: TGTGCCAGCAGCCAAGAAGGACAGGGGGCTGCCTATGGCTACACCTTC
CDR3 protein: CASSQEGQGAAYGYTF

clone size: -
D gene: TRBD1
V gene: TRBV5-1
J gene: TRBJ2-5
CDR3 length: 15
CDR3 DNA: TGCGCCAGCAGCTTGGCTGGGACAGGGGAAGAGACCCAGTACTTC
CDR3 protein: CASSLAGTGEETQYF

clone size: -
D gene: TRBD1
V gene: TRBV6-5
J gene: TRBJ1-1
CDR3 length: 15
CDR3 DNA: TGTGCCAGCAGTTATAAAGGGGGCAGATACACTGAAGCTTTCTTT
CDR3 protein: CASSYKGGRYTEAFF

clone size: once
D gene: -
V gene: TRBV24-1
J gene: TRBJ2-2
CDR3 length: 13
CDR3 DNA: TGTGCCACACATGATGGGAACACCGGGGAGCTGTTTTTT
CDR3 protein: CATHDGNTGELFF

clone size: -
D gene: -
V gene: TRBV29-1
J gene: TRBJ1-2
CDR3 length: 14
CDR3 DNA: TGCAGCGTGCCAACAGGGACAACATCCTATGGCTACACCTTC
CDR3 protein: CSVPTGTTSYGYTF

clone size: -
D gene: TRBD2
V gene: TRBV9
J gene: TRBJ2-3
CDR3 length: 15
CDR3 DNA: TGTGCCAGCAGCGTGGCCAGCGGGGGGGAAAATACGCAGTATTTT
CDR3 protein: CASSVASGGENTQYF

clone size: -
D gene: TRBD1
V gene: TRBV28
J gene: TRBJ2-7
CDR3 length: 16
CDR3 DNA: TGTGCCAGCAGTTTCGTTACGGGACAGGGGTCGTACGAGCAGTACTTC
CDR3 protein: CASSFVTGQGSYEQYF

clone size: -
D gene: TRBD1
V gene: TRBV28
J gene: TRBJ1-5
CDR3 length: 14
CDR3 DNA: TGTGCCAGCAGTTCTGGACAGGGGGCCGAGCCCCAGCATTTT
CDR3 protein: CASSSGQGAEPQHF

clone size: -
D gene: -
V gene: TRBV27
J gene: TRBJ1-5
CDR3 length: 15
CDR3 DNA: TGTGCCAGCAGATCCGGGGGGGTAGGGAATCAGCCCCAGCATTTT
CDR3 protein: CASRSGGVGNQPQHF

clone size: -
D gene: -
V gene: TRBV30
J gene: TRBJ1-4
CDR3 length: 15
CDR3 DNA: TGTGCCTGGAGTGTTTCTGGGGCGGTTATGGAAAAACTGTTTTTT
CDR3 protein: CAWSVSGAVMEKLFF

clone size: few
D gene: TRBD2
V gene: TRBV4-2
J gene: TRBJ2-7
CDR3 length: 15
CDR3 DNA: TGTGCCAGCGGCCAGCGGGGGGGATCGGAGTACGAGCAGTACTTC
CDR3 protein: CASGQRGGSEYEQYF

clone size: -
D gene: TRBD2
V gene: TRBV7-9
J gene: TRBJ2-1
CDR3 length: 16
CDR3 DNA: TGTGCCAGCAGCTTAGGGGCAGCGGGGGGTTACAATGAGCAGTTCTTC
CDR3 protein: CASSLGAAGGYNEQFF

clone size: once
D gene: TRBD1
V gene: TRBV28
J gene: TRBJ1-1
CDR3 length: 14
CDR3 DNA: TGTGCCAGCAGTTCCAATAGGGGGCAGGTTGAAGCTTTCTTT
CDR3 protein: CASSSNRGQVEAFF

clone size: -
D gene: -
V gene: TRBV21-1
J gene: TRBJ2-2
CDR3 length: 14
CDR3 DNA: TGTGCCCAAGGGGGTCTGCTAAACACCGGGGAGCTGTTTTTT
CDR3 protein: CAQGGLLNTGELFF

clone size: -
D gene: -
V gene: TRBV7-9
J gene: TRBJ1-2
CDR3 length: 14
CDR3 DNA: TGTGCCAGCAGCTTAGGTGGAGAGAACTATGGCTACACCTTC
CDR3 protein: CASSLGGENYGYTF

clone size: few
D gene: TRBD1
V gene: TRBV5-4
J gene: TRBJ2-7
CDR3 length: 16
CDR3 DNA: TGTGCCAGCAGCCCCCTTGGACAGACAGGGGCCCACGAGCAGTACTTC
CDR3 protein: CASSPLGQTGAHEQYF

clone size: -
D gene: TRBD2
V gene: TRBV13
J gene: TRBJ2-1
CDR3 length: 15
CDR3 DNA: TGTGCCAGCAGCCCCCGGGGGGTGAGCTACAATGAGCAGTTCTTC
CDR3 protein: CASSPRGVSYNEQFF

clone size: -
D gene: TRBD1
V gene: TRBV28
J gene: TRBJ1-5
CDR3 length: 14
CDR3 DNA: TGTGCCAGCAGTCCGGGACAGGGATATCAGCCCCAGCATTTT
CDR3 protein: CASSPGQGYQPQHF

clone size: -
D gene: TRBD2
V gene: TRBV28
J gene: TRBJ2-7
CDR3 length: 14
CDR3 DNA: TGTGCCAGCAGTCGAGGACTAGCGGGGAACGAGCAGTACTTC
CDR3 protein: CASSRGLAGNEQYF

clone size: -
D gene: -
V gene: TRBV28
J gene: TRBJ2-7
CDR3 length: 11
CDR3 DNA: TGTGCCAGCAGTCCCAGTCGCGAGCAGTACTTC
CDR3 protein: CASSPSREQYF